This paragraph covers one T cell receptor (beta chain) sequence. Patients in Seattle were enrolled during active infection, then followed longitudinally. As originally analysed: The assay estimated nucleated cells by amplifying reference gene primers. Here immunoSEQ multiplex PCR was the method, and the copy in TCRdb shows in-frame clones only, minus some. D and trimming were read from the DNA, whereas the V and J calls and clone size are those reported in that table. The sample yields roughly 100,000 clones, 80% to 95% seen once. This specimen belongs to a study of blood T cell repertoires in COVID-19. About the study: The United States, Italy and Spain were the sources of the acute and convalescent COVID-19 samples.

The length of the CDR3 is 16 residues. The V gene lost 0 bases and the J gene lost 5 bases, with 13 bases spanning the gap. Germline loops: CDR1 LNHNV, CDR2 YYDKDF (reference sequence). The receptor was derived from a woman aged 50 to 60 with COVID-19, enrolled during active disease. The source material was peripheral blood. The gene calls are TRBV15 and TRBJ1-4, with D tentatively TRBD1 (6 bases). CDR3 loop: CATSRDPTGRNEKLFF. The CDR3 DNA reads TGTGCCACCAGCAGAGATCCGACAGGTCGAAATGAAAAACTGTTTTTT.